This TCR beta chain was identified during a study of radiation and T cells in renal cell carcinoma. Notes on this clone: Its specificity is not known.

Findings and limits, study-wide: Sampling covered only roughly 1 g of each tumor.

Treatment defined: treatment-naive control, cytoreductive nephrectomy. Treatment-naive patients without radiation supplied the control tumors at nephrectomy. Control tumors came from a handful of females and roughly twelve males, aged roughly 40 to 82. Here immunoSEQ multiplex PCR was the method, and the copy in TCRdb shows in-frame clones only, minus some. The profile shows fewer than 8,500 clones, around three fifths of them singletons. This CDR3 spans 14 amino acids. Unmatched junction bases numbered 2, after V lost 3 bases and J lost 5 bases. Germline V CDR1 and CDR2: WNHNN, SYGVQD (reference sequence).

The chain employs TRBV10-1 and TRBJ2-2; TRBD2 matches 8 bases. The sequence came from a woman aged 70-85 years with renal cell carcinoma. Sequencing used tumor tissue, obtained from a patient whose treatment was nephrectomy without radiotherapy. The CDR3 DNA follows: TGCGCCAGCAGTGACCCGGGGGGGACCGGGGAGCTGTTTTTT. Translated, it gives CASSDPGGTGELFF.